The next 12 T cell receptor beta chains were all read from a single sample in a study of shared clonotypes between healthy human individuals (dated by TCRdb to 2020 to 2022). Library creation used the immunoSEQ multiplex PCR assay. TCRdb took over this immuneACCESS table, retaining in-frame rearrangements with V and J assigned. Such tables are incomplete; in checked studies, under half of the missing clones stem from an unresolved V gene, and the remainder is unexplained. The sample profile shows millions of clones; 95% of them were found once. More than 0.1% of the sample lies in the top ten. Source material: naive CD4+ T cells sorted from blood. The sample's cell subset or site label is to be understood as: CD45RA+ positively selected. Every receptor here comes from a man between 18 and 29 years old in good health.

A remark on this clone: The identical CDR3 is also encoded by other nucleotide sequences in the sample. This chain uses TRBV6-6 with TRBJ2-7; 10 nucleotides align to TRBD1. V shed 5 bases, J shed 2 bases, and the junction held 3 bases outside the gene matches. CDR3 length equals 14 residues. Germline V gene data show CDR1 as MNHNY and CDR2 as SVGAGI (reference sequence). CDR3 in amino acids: CASSLGQGAYEQYF. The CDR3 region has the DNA TGTGCCAGCAGTCTAGGACAGGGGGCCTACGAGCAGTACTTC.

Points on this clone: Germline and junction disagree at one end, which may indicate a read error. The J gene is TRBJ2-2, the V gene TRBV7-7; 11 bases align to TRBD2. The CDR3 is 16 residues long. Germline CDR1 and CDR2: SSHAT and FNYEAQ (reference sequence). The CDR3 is CASSKGTSGNTGELFF. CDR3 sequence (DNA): TGTGCTAGCAGTAAAGGGACTAGCGGGAACACCGGGGAGCTGTTTTTT.

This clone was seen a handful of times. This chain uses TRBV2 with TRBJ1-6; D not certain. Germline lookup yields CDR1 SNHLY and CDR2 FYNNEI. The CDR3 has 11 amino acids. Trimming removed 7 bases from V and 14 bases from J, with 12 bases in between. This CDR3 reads CASKEEEALHF. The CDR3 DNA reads TGTGCCAGCAAGGAGGAGGAGGCCCTCCACTTT.

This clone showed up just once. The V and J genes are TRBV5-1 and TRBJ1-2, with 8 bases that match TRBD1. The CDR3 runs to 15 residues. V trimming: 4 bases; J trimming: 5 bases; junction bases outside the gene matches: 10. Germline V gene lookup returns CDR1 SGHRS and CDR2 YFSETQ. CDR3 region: CASSPDPGGAYGYTF. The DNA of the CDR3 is TGCGCCAGCAGCCCGGATCCAGGGGGCGCTTATGGCTACACCTTC.

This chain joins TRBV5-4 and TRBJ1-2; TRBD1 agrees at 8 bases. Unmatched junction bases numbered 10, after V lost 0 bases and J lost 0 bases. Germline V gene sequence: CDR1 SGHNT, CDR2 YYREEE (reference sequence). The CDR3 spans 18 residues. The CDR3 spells CASSLGKSRTGPNYGYTF. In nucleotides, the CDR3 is TGTGCCAGCAGCTTGGGAAAAAGTAGGACAGGGCCTAACTATGGCTACACCTTC.

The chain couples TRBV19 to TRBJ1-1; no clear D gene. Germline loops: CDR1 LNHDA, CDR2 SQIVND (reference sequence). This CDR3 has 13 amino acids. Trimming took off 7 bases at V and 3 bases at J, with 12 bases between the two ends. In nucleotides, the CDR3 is TGTGCCAGTACCGCTTACGGGGACACTGAAGCTTTCTTT. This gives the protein CASTAYGDTEAFF.

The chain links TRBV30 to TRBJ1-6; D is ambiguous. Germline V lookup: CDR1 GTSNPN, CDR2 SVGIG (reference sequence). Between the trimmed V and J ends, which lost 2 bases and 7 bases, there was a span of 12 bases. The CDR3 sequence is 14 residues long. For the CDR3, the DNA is TGTGCCTGGAGTCTCCTCGTGGAAAATTCACCCCTCCACTTT. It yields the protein CAWSLLVENSPLHF.

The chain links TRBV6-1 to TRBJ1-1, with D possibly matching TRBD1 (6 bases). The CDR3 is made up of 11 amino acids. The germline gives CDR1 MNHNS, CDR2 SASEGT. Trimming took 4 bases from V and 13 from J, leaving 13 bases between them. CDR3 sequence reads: CASSGTGLGFF. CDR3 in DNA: TGTGCCAGCAGTGGTACAGGGTTGGGTTTCTTT.

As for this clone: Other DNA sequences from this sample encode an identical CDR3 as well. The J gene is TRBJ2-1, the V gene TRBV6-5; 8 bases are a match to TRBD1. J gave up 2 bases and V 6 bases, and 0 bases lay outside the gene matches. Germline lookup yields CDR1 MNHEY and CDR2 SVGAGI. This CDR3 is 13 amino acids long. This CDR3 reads CASSRGPYNEQFF. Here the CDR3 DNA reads TGTGCCAGCAGCAGGGGGCCCTACAATGAGCAGTTCTTC.

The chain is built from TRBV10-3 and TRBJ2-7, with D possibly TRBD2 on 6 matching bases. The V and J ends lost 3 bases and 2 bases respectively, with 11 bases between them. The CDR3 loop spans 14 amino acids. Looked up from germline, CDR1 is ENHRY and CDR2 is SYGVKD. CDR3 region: CAISDRGDPYEQYF. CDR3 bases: TGTGCCATCAGTGATCGCGGGGACCCCTACGAGCAGTACTTC.

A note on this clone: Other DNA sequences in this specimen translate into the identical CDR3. The DNA of the CDR3 is TGTGCCAGCTCACCACGAGGGGCAGGGACAGATACGCAGTATTTT. It is translated as CASSPRGAGTDTQYF. The gene calls are TRBV18 and TRBJ2-3; either TRBD1 or TRBD2 may supply D (5 bases each). The CDR3 runs to 15 residues. V lost 1 base to trimming and J lost 3 bases, with 11 bases between them. Germline V lookup: CDR1 KGHSH, CDR2 LQKENI.

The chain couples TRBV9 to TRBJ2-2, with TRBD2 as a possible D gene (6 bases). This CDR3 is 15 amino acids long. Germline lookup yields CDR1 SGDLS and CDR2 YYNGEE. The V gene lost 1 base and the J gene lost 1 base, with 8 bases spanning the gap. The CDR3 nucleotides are TGTGCCAGCAGCGTACTGGGACTGAACACCGGGGAGCTGTTTTTT. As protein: CASSVLGLNTGELFF.